This entry lists 10 T cell receptor beta chains sequenced from one sample in a study of tissue T cells after allogeneic stem cell transplantation. Clones were read by immunoSEQ multiplex PCR, and TCRdb kept only the in-frame ones, dropping some. The table includes about 48,000 clones, around 66% detected once. Material: sorted cells pooled from one or two spleens. Receptor source: a pool of C57BL/6 mice in good health.

Points on this clone: The listed genes are named as in mouse. The read terminates 1 residue ahead of where the CDR3 ends, so the germline J gene completes it. The V gene is TRBV29, the J gene TRBJ1-6; perhaps TRBD1 as D (6 bases). TRBJ1-6 is identified as an open reading frame with a role that is uncertain. The CDR3 spans 17 residues. The ends were cut back, 3 bases at V and 1 base at J, with 13 bases in the middle. Germline loops: CDR1 MSHET, CDR2 SYDVDS. The sequenced part of the CDR3 DNA is TGTGCTAGCAGTTTTGGGGGGGCAAGCTCCTATAATTCGCCCCTCTAC. It translates to CASSFGGASSYNSPLY. The complete CDR3 sequence is CASSFGGASSYNSPLYF.

A single count supports this clone. Gene names follow the mouse nomenclature. The read is 1 residue too short to cover the CDR3 end, so that end is filled in from the germline J gene. The J gene is TRBJ2-5, the V gene TRBV14; TRBD1 matches 7 bases. J lost 3 bases, V lost 4 bases, and 5 bases had no gene match. Germline lookup yields CDR1 SGHDT and CDR2 FRDEAV. This CDR3 region has 14 residues. CDR3 sequence: CASSLRDSQDTQYF. CDR3 DNA (partial): TGTGCCAGCAGTCTCCGGGACAGTCAAGACACCCAGTAC.

On this clone itself: Any gene name here is a mouse gene name. The read ends 1 residue before the CDR3 terminus; that terminus is restored from the germline J gene. This sample also contains other DNA sequences that code for the same CDR3. The V gene is TRBV13-2, the J gene TRBJ2-4, with TRBD2 matching 11 bases. V lost 1 base to trimming and J lost 3 bases; unmatched junction nucleotides: 4. CDR1 is NNHNN and CDR2 is SYGAGS in the germline V gene (reference sequence). The CDR3 sequence is 16 residues long. The CDR3: CASGDPDWGGQNTLYF. Partial CDR3 DNA: TGTGCCAGCGGTGATCCCGACTGGGGGGGACAAAACACCTTGTAC.

A single count supports this clone. The gene names here belong to mouse. The CDR3 end lies 1 residue beyond the end of the read and is filled in from the germline J gene. Other DNA variants within this sample encode the same CDR3. This chain connects TRBV13-2 to TRBJ2-2; TRBD2 matches at 7 bases. V was clipped by 2 bases and J by 0 bases; unmatched bases: 1. Germline assignment: CDR1 NNHNN and CDR2 SYGAGS (reference sequence). The CDR3 runs 15 residues. The DNA read from the CDR3 is TGTGCCAGCGGTGACGGGACTGCAAACACCGGGCAGCTCTAC. Translating gives CASGDGTANTGQLY. The entire CDR3 reads CASGDGTANTGQLYF.

A remark on this clone: The germline and genes are mouse ones. The read ends 1 residue early relative to the CDR3; the germline J gene fills the gap. The chain has TRBV13-2 and TRBJ2-2, with D possibly TRBD1 on 5 matching bases. The CDR3 length is 13 residues. Germline loops: CDR1 NNHNN, CDR2 SYGAGS (reference sequence). V lost 0 bases to trimming and J lost 6 bases, with 6 bases between them. The covered CDR3 bases are TGTGCCAGCGGTGATGACAGGTCCGGGCAGCTCTAC. Its protein product is CASGDDRSGQLY. In full, the CDR3 reads CASGDDRSGQLYF.

Remarks on this clone: Mouse germline and gene names are used. The CDR3 extends 1 residue past the end of the read, so its final part is completed from the germline J gene. The V and J genes are TRBV12-2 and TRBJ2-5, with D possibly being TRBD1 (6 bases). V lost 0 bases and J lost 4, with 13 bases in between. Germline CDR1 is SGHLS and CDR2 is HYDKME. The CDR3 totals 15 residues. Incomplete CDR3 DNA: TGTGCCAGCTCTCTCACGACACAGGGTGAAGACACCCAGTAC. It specifies CASSLTTQGEDTQY. The full CDR3 protein reads CASSLTTQGEDTQYF.

With regard to this clone: Here the gene names and germline are mouse. The observed sequence ends 1 residue before the CDR3 terminus, with the missing tail filled in from the germline J gene. The chain combines TRBV13-2 with TRBJ1-2, with a weak D call TRBD1 (6 bases). The germline CDR1 and CDR2 sequences are NNHNN and SYGAGS (reference sequence). V gave up 5 bases and J gave up 0 bases, with 11 bases separating them. The CDR3 is 14 amino acids. The CDR3 DNA, read in part, is TGTGCCAGCGGGGACAGAGACGCAAACTCCGACTACACC. Translation: CASGDRDANSDYT. The complete CDR3 reads CASGDRDANSDYTF.

As concerns this clone: The genes and germline here are from mouse. The read halts 1 residue ahead of the CDR3 end, with the missing end drawn from the germline J gene. This rearrangement joins TRBV13-2 to TRBJ2-7, with 11 positions matching TRBD1. Germline-derived CDR1 and CDR2 are NNHNN and SYGAGS (reference sequence). V dropped 1 base and J dropped 6; count of bases not matched to a gene: 3. This CDR3 spans 14 amino acids. The CDR3 protein is CASGDWDRGSEQYF. Incomplete CDR3 DNA: TGTGCCAGCGGTGATTGGGACAGGGGGAGTGAACAGTAC.

This clone appeared a few times. Germline and genes here are mouse. The CDR3 extends 1 residue past the end of the read, so its final part is completed from the germline J gene. V and J are TRBV15 and TRBJ2-7; D is uncertain. Germline assignment: CDR1 SGHND and CDR2 FRSKSL. The CDR3 has 12 residues. V was pared by 6 bases and J by 3 bases, with 9 bases between. CDR3 DNA, as far as it was read: TGTGCCAGCAGCTCCGGGAACTATGAACAGTAC. Translated, it gives CASSSGNYEQY. The complete CDR3 sequence is CASSSGNYEQYF.

Notes on this clone: All gene names here are mouse names. Read sequence stops 1 residue before the CDR3 end, and the germline J gene provides the missing end. The chain has TRBV13-2 and TRBJ2-1; D tentatively reads TRBD1 or TRBD2 (6 bases each). V was trimmed by 5 bases and J by 1 base, leaving 10 bases between them. CDR1 and CDR2 (germline): NNHNN, SYGAGS (reference sequence). This CDR3 is built from 14 residues. The CDR3 region is CASGRGVNYAEQFF. Incomplete CDR3 DNA: TGTGCCAGCGGGAGGGGGGTGAACTATGCTGAGCAGTTC.